This T cell receptor beta chain was sequenced during a study of blood T cell repertoires in COVID-19. Looking at the study overall: COVID-19 samples collected from the United States, Italy and Spain covered acute and convalescent phases. T cells, B-cell-depleted T cells, or PBMCs supplied cDNA or gDNA.

The V and J ends lost 6 bases and 7 bases respectively, with 24 bases between them. CDR1 is MDHEN and CDR2 is SYDVKM in the germline V gene. The CDR3 totals 16 residues. Original handling: Reference gene primers were amplified, and this amplification served to estimate nucleated cell counts. Here immunoSEQ multiplex PCR was the method, and the copy in TCRdb shows in-frame clones only, minus some. D and trimming were read from the DNA, whereas the V and J calls and clone size are those reported in that table. The table has around 140,000 clones, about four fifths seen once. Only a few counts were recorded for this clone.

The sequencing input was peripheral blood. This TCR came from a man aged 60 to 69 with acute or convalescent COVID-19. The chain has TRBV28 and TRBJ1-1, with D maybe TRBD1 (6 bases). CDR3 loop: CASRLSFGGANFEAFF. The CDR3 nucleotides read TGTGCCAGCAGACTATCGTTTGGGGGGGCGAACTTTGAAGCTTTCTTT. The complete variable domain, with remaining parts taken from reference TRBV28 and TRBJ1-1, reads DVKVTQSSRYLVKRTGEKVFLECVQDMDHENMFWYRQDPGLGLRLIYFSYDVKMKEKGDIPEGYSVSREKKERFSLILESASTNQTSMYLCASRLSFGGANFEAFFGQGTRLTVV.